A selection of T cell receptor beta chains follows, all from one sample in a study of blood T cell repertoires in COVID-19. Some clones are missing from TCRdb's copy, which holds only in-frame ones; the method was immunoSEQ multiplex PCR. The sample consists of about 170,000 clones, around four fifths of them appearing once. The specimen was peripheral blood. The receptors stem from a man in his forties who had recovered from COVID-19. Both conserved end residues are part of each CDR3. Each record gives: V gene, clone size, J gene, D gene, CDR3 DNA, CDR3 protein. A D gene is named only where the DNA matches it firmly. Clone size is given for some rows only: seen once, a few or many times, or a class if the clone is expanded.

TRBV4-3,.,TRBJ1-1,.,TGCGCCAGCAGCCAAGATGAATGGCGGGGGACTGAAGCTTTCTTT,CASSQDEWRGTEAFF
TRBV19,once,TRBJ2-1,TRBD1,TGTGCCAGTAGCTCACAGGGGGCCTCCTACAATGAGCAGTTCTTC,CASSSQGASYNEQFF
TRBV7-7,.,TRBJ2-2,.,TGTGCTAGCAGCCGTTTTTCAGGGGTCACGAACACCGGGGAGCTGTTTTTT,CASSRFSGVTNTGELFF
TRBV19,.,TRBJ1-1,.,TGTGCCAGTAGTATAGGTCTGGCAGGGAACACTGAAGCTTTCTTT,CASSIGLAGNTEAFF
TRBV18,.,TRBJ2-7,TRBD1,TGTGCCAGCTCACCTTTGGGACAGGGGGCCTACGAGCAGTACTTC,CASSPLGQGAYEQYF
TRBV29-1,.,TRBJ2-5,TRBD1,TGCAGCGTTCAAGGGGGCGCATCGGAGACCCAGTACTTC,CSVQGGASETQYF
TRBV7-3,.,TRBJ2-2,TRBD2,TGTGCCAGCAGCCCGACTAGCGGGAACCCATCCGGGGAGCTGTTTTTT,CASSPTSGNPSGELFF
TRBV28,.,TRBJ1-3,.,TGTGCCAGCAGTCCCTGGGGGGGAACTGGAAACACCATATATTTT,CASSPWGGTGNTIYF
TRBV28,.,TRBJ2-5,.,TGTGCCAGCAGTTCGACACTTCAAGAGACCCAGTACTTC,CASSSTLQETQYF
TRBV10-3,.,TRBJ2-7,.,TGTGCCATCAGTGTAGGACAGACCTCCTACGAGCAGTACTTC,CAISVGQTSYEQYF
TRBV7-3,once,TRBJ2-2,TRBD1,TGTGCCAGCAGCTTAATGCAGGGGGCGAACACCGGGGAGCTGTTTTTT,CASSLMQGANTGELFF
TRBV7-8,.,TRBJ2-3,TRBD1,TGTGCCAGCAGCTCCAAGGGACAGGGGGCGCGAGATACGCAGTATTTT,CASSSKGQGARDTQYF
TRBV18,.,TRBJ2-2,.,TGTGCCAGCTCACCAATCGTTAACACCGGGGAGCTGTTTTTT,CASSPIVNTGELFF
TRBV11-3,.,TRBJ2-3,.,TGTGCCAGCAGCTTTGGCCGGGTTGCAGATACGCAGTATTTT,CASSFGRVADTQYF
TRBV3-1/TRBV3-2,.,TRBJ2-3,TRBD2,TGTGCCAGCACGGCGGGAGGGCCATATACGCAGTATTTT,CASTAGGPYTQYF
TRBV5-5,.,TRBJ1-5,TRBD1,TGTGCCAGCAGCTCCTTGGGGGGACAGGGCCAGCCCCAGCATTTT,CASSSLGGQGQPQHF
TRBV5-4,.,TRBJ2-4,TRBD2,TGTGCCAGCAGCTCTCCCTCCGCGGGGGGAAACATTCAGTACTTC,CASSSPSAGGNIQYF
TRBV5-4,.,TRBJ2-1,TRBD2,TGTGCCAGCAGCTTGAGAGCGGGGGGGGGCAATGAGCAGTTCTTC,CASSLRAGGGNEQFF
TRBV7-2,.,TRBJ2-4,TRBD2,TGTGCCAGCAGCTTATCCGCGGGAGATGACGGCATTCAGTACTTC,CASSLSAGDDGIQYF
TRBV6-6,.,TRBJ2-5,.,TGTGCCAGCAGTCAGACTCGTACTGAGACCCAGTACTTC,CASSQTRTETQYF
TRBV7-3,.,TRBJ2-1,TRBD1,TGTGCCAGCAGCTCGCCGACAGGGAATGAGCAGTTCTTC,CASSSPTGNEQFF
TRBV29-1,.,TRBJ2-7,.,TGCAGCGTTGAAACCCGAGGACTACGTGAGCAGTACTTC,CSVETRGLREQYF
TRBV30,once,TRBJ2-1,TRBD1,TGTGCCGGCGACAGGGCCTATGAGCAGTTCTTC,CAGDRAYEQFF
TRBV30,.,TRBJ2-7,.,TGTGCCTGGACCTTCCCAGGGGCTACCTACGAGCAGTACTTC,CAWTFPGATYEQYF
TRBV5-6,.,TRBJ1-6,.,TGTGCCAGCAGCTTGACTTACAGAGATAATTCACCCCTCCACTTT,CASSLTYRDNSPLHF
TRBV24-1,.,TRBJ1-2,TRBD1,TGTGCCACCAGTGACACAAACAGGGGCTATGGCTACACCTTC,CATSDTNRGYGYTF
TRBV29-1,.,TRBJ1-5,.,TGCAGCGTTGGGGTGGGGGAGGATCAGCCCCAGCATTTT,CSVGVGEDQPQHF
TRBV7-2,.,TRBJ2-1,.,TGTGCCAGCAGCTTAGTTGCGGGGGCGCTGGACAATGAGCAGTTCTTC,CASSLVAGALDNEQFF
TRBV30,once,TRBJ1-2,.,TGTGCCTGGAGTTTGGGGGCCATTTCCTACTATGGCTACACCTTC,CAWSLGAISYYGYTF
TRBV5-6,.,TRBJ1-3,.,TGTGCCAGCAGCTTCAGGGCATCTGGAAACACCATATATTTT,CASSFRASGNTIYF
TRBV7-3,.,TRBJ1-5,.,TGTGCCAGCAGCTTAACCAGGAATCAGCCCCAGCATTTT,CASSLTRNQPQHF
TRBV7-2,.,TRBJ2-7,.,TGTGCCAGCAGCTTAGCGGCGGGGGCCGAGCAGTACTTC,CASSLAAGAEQYF
TRBV7-3,.,TRBJ2-1,TRBD2,TGTGCCAGCCCGGCCCGGGACGAACTAGCGGGGGGACCCTACAATGAGCAGTTCTTC,CASPARDELAGGPYNEQFF
TRBV4-1,.,TRBJ1-1,.,TGCGCCAGCAGCCATGCTGGCAGGGTCAGCACTGAAGCTTTCTTT,CASSHAGRVSTEAFF
TRBV4-3,.,TRBJ2-7,.,TGCGCCAGCAGCCATGGCCGGGTCTCTACGGAGCAGTACTTC,CASSHGRVSTEQYF
TRBV19,.,TRBJ2-2,TRBD2,TGTGCCAGTAGTAGGGCGGGAGACACCGGGGAGCTGTTTTTT,CASSRAGDTGELFF
TRBV4-3,once,TRBJ2-1,TRBD2,TGCGCCAGCAGCCAAGAAAGCGGGAATTACAATGAGCAGTTCTTC,CASSQESGNYNEQFF
TRBV5-5,.,TRBJ1-1,.,TGTGCCAGCAGCGGTGCCAGAATGAACACTGAAGCTTTCTTT,CASSGARMNTEAFF
TRBV11-3,.,TRBJ2-2,TRBD1,TGTGCCAGCAGCTTAGGGGACAGGGAAGGGGAGCTGTTTTTT,CASSLGDREGELFF
TRBV7-2,once,TRBJ1-6,.,TGTGCCAGCAGCGCCAGGGTTTTGGGTTCACCCCTCCACTTT,CASSARVLGSPLHF
TRBV10-3,once,TRBJ2-7,TRBD1,TGTGCCATCAGCCGACAGGGGAACTCCTACGAGCAGTACTTC,CAISRQGNSYEQYF
TRBV3-1/TRBV3-2,.,TRBJ1-4,.,TGTGCCAGCAGCGTATCGACACGGACTAATGAAAAACTGTTTTTT,CASSVSTRTNEKLFF
TRBV19,.,TRBJ2-7,.,TGTGCCAGTAGTATTGGCGGGGCCTACGAGCAGTACTTC,CASSIGGAYEQYF
TRBV18,.,TRBJ2-6,.,TGTGCCAGCGCGGAAGGGGCCAACGTCCTGACTTTC,CASAEGANVLTF
TRBV29-1,.,TRBJ2-1,TRBD1,TGCAGCGTTATGACAGGGGAGGCTAGGAATGAGCAGTTCTTC,CSVMTGEARNEQFF
TRBV6-5,.,TRBJ1-2,TRBD1,TGTGCCAGCAGTTCAGCCGGGACAGGGAATGGCTACACCTTC,CASSSAGTGNGYTF
TRBV4-2,.,TRBJ2-2,TRBD2,TGTGCCAGCAGCCAAGATGGCGCGGGGGGGTTGGTCGGGGAGCTGTTTTTT,CASSQDGAGGLVGELFF
TRBV6-6,.,TRBJ1-5,.,TGTGCCAGCAGTTCTGTAGATAGCAATCAGCCCCAGCATTTT,CASSSVDSNQPQHF
TRBV12-5,many,TRBJ1-3,TRBD1,TGTGCTAGTGGTTTGCCCCCGGGACAGAACTCTGGAAACACCATATATTTT,CASGLPPGQNSGNTIYF
TRBV19,.,TRBJ2-7,TRBD2,TGTGCCAGCAAAGAGGCGGGAGCCGACGAGCAGTACTTC,CASKEAGADEQYF
TRBV19,.,TRBJ2-2,TRBD2,TGTGCCAGTAGTAGGCCGGGAGGAACCGGGGAGCTGTTTTTT,CASSRPGGTGELFF
TRBV6-2/TRBV6-3,.,TRBJ1-1,.,TGTGCCAGCAGTTACTCCGCCGGGAACACTGAAGCTTTCTTT,CASSYSAGNTEAFF
TRBV4-3,.,TRBJ2-3,TRBD2,TGCGCCAGCAGCCCCCAAGCGGGAGTCGGGAGGACAGATACGCAGTATTTT,CASSPQAGVGRTDTQYF
TRBV7-2,.,TRBJ2-7,TRBD2,TGTGCCAGCAGCTCACTAGCGGGAGACTACGAGCAGTACTTC,CASSSLAGDYEQYF
TRBV6-5,.,TRBJ1-2,.,TGTGCCAGCAGTATCCAGGGTCGCTACACCTTC,CASSIQGRYTF